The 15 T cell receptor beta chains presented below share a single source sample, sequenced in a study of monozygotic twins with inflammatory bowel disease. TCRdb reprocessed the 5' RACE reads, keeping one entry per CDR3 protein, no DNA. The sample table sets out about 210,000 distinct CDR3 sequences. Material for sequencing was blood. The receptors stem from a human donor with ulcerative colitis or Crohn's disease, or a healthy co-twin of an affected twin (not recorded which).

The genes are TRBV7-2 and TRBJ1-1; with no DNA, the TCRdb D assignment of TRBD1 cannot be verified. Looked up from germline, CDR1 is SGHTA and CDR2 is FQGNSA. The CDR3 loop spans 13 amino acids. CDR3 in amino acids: CASSSQGSTEAFF.

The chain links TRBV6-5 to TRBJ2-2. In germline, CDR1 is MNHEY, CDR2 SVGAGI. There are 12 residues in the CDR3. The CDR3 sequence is CASRPHTGELFF.

The CDR3 loop reads CASSYSAGDHYGYTF. This chain connects TRBV6-5 to TRBJ1-2; TCRdb calls TRBD1, which cannot be checked without DNA. Per germline, CDR1 MNHEY and CDR2 SVGAGI. The CDR3 length is 15 residues.

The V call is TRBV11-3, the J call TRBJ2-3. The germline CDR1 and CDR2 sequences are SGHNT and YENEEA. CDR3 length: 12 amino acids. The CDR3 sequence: CASSSRGDTQYF.

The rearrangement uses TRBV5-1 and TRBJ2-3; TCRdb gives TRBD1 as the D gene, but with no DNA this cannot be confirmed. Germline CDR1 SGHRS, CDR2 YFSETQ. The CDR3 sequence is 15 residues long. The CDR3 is CASSPDRGGLGTQYF.

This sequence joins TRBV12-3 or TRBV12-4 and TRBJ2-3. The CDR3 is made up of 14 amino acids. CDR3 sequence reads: CASSFSPTQDTQYF.

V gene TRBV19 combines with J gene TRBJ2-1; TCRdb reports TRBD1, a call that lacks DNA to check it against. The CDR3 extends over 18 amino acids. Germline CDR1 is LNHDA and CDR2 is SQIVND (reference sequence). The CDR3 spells CASSINTKGTGAYNEQFF.

The CDR3 region is CASSDSRQGMPEAFF. This chain uses TRBV25-1 with TRBJ1-1; there is no DNA to check the TCRdb D call of TRBD1. This CDR3 contains 15 residues. From germline, CDR1 is MGHDK and CDR2 SYGVNS.

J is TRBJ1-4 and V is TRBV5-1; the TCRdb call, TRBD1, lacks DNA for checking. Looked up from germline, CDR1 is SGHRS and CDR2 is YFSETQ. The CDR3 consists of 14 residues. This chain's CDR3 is CASSLGQGDEKLFF.

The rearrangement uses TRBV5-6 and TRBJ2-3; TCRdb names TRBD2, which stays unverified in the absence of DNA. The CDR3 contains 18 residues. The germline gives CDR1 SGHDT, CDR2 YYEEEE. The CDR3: CASGPYPPGLAGTDTQYF.

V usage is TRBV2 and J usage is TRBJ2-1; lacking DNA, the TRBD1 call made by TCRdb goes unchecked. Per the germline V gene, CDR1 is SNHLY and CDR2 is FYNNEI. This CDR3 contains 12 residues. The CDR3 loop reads CASSPSGDEQFF.

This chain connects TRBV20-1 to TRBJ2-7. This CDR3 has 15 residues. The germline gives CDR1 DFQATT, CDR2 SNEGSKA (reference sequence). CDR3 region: CSARDPLAASYEQYF.

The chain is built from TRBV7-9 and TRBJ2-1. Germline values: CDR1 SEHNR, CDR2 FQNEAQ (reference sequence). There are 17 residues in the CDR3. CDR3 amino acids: CASSLEGSESSYNEQFF.

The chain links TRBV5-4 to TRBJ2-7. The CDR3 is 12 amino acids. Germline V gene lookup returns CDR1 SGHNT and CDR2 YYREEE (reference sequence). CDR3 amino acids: CASSLVSDEQYF.

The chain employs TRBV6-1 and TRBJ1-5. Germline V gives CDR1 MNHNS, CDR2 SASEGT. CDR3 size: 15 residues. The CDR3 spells CATNGASYSNQPQHF.